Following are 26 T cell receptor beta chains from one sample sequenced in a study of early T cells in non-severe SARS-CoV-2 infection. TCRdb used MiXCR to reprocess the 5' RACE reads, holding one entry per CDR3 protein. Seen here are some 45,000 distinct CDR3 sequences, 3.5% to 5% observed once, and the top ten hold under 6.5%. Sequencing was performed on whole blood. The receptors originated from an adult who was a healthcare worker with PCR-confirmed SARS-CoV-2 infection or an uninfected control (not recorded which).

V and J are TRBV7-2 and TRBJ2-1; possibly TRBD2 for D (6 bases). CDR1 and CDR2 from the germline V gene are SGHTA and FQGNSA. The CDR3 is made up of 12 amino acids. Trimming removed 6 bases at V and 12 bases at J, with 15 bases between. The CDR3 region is CASSQPRLVQFF. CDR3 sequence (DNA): TGTGCCAGCAGTCAACCCCGACTAGTGCAGTTCTTC. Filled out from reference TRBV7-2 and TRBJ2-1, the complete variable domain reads GAGVSQSPSNKVTEKGKDVELRCDPISGHTALYWYRQSLGQGLEFLIYFQGNSAPDKSGLPSDRFSAERTGGSVSTLTIQRTQQEDSAVYLCASSQPRLVQFFGPGTRLTVL.

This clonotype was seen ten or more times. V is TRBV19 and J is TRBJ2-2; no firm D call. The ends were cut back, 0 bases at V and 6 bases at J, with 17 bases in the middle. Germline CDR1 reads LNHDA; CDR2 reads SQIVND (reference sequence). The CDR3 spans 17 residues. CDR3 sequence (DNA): TGTGCCAGTAGTATAGATCCCCCGACTTTCCGACCCGGGGAGCTGTTTTTT. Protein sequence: CASSIDPPTFRPGELFF.

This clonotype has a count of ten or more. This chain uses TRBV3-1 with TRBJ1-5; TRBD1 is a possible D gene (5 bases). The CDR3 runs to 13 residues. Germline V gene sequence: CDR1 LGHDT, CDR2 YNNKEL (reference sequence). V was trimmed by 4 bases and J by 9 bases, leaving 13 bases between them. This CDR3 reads CASSRGRVGPQHF. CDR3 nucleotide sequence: TGTGCCAGCAGCCGCGGCAGGGTAGGGCCCCAGCATTTT.

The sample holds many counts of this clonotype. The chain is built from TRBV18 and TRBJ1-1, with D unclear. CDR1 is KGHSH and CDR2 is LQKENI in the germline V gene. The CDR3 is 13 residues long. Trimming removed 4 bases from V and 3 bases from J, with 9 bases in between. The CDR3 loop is CASSLLGDTEAFF. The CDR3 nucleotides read TGTGCCAGCTCACTACTTGGTGACACTGAAGCTTTCTTT.

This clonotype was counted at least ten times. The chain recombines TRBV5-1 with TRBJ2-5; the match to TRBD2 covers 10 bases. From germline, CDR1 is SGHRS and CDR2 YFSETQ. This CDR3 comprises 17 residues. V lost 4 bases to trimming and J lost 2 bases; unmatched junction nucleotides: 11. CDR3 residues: CASSRYRSGRIQETQYF. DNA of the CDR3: TGCGCCAGCAGCCGGTACCGTAGCGGGAGGATACAAGAGACCCAGTACTTC.

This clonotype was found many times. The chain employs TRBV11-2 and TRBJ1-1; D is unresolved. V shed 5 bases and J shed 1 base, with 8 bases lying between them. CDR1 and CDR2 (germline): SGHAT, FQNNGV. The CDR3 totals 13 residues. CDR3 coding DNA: TGTGCCAGCAGCCTAGGAGAGAACACTGAAGCTTTCTTT. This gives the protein CASSLGENTEAFF.

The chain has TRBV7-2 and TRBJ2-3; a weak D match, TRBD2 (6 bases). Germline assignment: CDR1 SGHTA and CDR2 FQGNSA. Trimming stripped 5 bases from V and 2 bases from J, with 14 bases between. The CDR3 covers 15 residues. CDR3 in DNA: TGTGCCAGCAGCCCGGGACTTTTAAACACAGATACGCAGTATTTT. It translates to CASSPGLLNTDTQYF.

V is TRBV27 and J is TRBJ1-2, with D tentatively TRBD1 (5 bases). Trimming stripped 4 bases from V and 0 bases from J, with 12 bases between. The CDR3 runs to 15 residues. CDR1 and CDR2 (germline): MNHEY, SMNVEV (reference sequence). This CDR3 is CASSYSGTANYGYTF. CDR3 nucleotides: TGTGCCAGCAGTTACTCCGGGACCGCTAACTATGGCTACACCTTC.

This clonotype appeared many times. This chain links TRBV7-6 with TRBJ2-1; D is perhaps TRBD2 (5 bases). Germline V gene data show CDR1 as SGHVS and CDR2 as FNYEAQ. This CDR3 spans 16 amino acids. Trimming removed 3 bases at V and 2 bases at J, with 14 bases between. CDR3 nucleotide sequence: TGTGCCAGCAGCTTCGGGATTGGCAGCACCTACAATGAGCAGTTCTTC. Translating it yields CASSFGIGSTYNEQFF.

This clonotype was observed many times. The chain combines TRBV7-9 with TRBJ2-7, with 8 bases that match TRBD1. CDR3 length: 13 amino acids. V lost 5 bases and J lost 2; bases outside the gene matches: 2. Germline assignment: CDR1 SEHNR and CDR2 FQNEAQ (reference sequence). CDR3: CASSPDRAYEQYF. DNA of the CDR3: TGTGCCAGCAGCCCGGACAGGGCCTACGAGCAGTACTTC.

CDR3 amino acids: CSASIGGREQYF. In DNA, the CDR3 is TGCAGTGCGTCCATCGGGGGGCGAGAGCAGTACTTC. The chain couples TRBV20-1 to TRBJ2-7; D may be TRBD2 (7 bases). Germline V CDR1 and CDR2: DFQATT, SNEGSKA (reference sequence). V was clipped by 6 bases and J by 7 bases, with 16 bases between them. This CDR3 spans 12 amino acids.

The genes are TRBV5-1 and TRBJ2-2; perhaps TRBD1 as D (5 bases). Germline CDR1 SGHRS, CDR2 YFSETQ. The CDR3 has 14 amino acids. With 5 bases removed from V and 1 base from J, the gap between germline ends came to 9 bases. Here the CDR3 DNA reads TGCGCCAGCAGAGCCAGGGAGAACACCGGGGAGCTGTTTTTT. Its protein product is CASRARENTGELFF.

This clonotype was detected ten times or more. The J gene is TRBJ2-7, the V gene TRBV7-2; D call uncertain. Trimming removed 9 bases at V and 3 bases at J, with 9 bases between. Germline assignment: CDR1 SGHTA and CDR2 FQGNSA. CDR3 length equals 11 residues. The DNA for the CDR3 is TGTGCCAGTGGTCTGAACTACGAGCAGTACTTC. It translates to CASGLNYEQYF.

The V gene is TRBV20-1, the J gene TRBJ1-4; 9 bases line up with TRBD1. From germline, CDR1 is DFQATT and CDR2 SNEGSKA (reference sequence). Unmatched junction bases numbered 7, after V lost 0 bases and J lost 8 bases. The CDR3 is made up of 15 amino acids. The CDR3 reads CSARDIQGAGEKLFF. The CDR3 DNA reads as TGCAGTGCTAGAGATATACAGGGGGCTGGCGAAAAACTGTTTTTT.

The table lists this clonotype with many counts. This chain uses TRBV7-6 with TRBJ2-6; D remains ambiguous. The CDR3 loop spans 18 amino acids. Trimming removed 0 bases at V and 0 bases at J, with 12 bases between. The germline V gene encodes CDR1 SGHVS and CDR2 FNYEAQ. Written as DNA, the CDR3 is TGTGCCAGCAGCTTAGCAGGGTTCCCAACCTCTGGGGCCAACGTCCTGACTTTC. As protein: CASSLAGFPTSGANVLTF.

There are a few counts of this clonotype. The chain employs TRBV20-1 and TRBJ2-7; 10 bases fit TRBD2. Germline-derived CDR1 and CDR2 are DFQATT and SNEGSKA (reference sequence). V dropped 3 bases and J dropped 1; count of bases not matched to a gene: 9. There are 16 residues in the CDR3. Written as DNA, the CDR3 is TGCAGTGCTAGCCCTCCGAGCGGGGGGGATTCCTACGAGCAGTACTTC. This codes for CSASPPSGGDSYEQYF.

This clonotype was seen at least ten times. CDR3 residues: CASRPGPQVETQYF. The CDR3 nucleotides are TGCGCCAGCAGGCCCGGACCTCAAGTGGAGACCCAGTACTTC. The gene calls are TRBV5-1 and TRBJ2-5; no firm D call. Germline V gene data show CDR1 as SGHRS and CDR2 as YFSETQ. V dropped 5 bases and J dropped 5 bases, with 16 bases sitting between them. This CDR3 has 14 amino acids.

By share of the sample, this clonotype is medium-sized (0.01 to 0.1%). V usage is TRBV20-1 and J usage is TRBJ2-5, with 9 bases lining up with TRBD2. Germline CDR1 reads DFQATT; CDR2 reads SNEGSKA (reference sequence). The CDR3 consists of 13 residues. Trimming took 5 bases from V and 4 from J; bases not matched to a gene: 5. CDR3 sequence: CSAPAGGSETQYF. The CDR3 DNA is TGCAGTGCTCCAGCGGGAGGCTCAGAGACCCAGTACTTC.

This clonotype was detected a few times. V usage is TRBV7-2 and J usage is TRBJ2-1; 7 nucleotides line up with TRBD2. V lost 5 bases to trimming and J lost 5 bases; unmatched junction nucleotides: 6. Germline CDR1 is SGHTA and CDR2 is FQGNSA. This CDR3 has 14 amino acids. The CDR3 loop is CASSPGTIHNEQFF. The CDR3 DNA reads TGTGCCAGCAGCCCCGGGACTATACACAATGAGCAGTTCTTC. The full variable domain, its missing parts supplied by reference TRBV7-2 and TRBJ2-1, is GAGVSQSPSNKVTEKGKDVELRCDPISGHTALYWYRQSLGQGLEFLIYFQGNSAPDKSGLPSDRFSAERTGGSVSTLTIQRTQQEDSAVYLCASSPGTIHNEQFFGPGTRLTVL.

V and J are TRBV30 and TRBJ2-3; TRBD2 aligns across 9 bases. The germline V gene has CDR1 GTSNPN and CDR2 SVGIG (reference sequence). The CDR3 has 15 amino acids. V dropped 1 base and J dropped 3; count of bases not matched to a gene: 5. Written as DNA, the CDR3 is TGTGCCTGGAGTGGATCTAGCGGGACGACAGATACGCAGTATTTT. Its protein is CAWSGSSGTTDTQYF. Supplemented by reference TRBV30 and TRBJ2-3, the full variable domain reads SQTIHQWPATLVQPVGSPLSLECTVEGTSNPNLYWYRQAAGRGLQLLFYSVGIGQISSEVPQNLSASRPQDRQFILSSKKLLLSDSGFYLCAWSGSSGTTDTQYFGPGTRLTVL.

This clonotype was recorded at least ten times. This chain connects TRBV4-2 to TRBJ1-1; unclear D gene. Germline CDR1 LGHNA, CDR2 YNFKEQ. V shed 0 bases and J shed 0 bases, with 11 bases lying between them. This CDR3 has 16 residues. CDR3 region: CASSQDSGSMNTEAFF. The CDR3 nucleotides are TGTGCCAGCAGCCAAGATTCGGGCAGTATGAACACTGAAGCTTTCTTT.

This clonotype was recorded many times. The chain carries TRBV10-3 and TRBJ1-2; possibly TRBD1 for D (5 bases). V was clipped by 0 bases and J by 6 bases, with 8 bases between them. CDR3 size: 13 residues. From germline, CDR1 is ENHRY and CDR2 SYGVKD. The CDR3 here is CAISESSRDGYTF. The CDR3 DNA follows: TGTGCCATCAGTGAGTCAAGCAGGGATGGCTACACCTTC.

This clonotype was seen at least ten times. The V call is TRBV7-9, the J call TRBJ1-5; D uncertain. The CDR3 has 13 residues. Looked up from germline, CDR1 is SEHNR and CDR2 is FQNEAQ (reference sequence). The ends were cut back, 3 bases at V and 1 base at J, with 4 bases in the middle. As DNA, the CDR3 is TGTGCCAGCAGCTTTCAAAGCAATCAGCCCCAGCATTTT. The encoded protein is CASSFQSNQPQHF.

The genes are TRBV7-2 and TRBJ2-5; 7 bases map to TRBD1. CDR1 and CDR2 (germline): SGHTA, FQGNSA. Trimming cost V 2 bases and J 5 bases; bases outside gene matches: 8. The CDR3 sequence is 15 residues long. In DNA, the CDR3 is TGTGCCAGCAGCTTAAGCCCAGGGACAGTCGAGACCCAGTACTTC. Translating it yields CASSLSPGTVETQYF.

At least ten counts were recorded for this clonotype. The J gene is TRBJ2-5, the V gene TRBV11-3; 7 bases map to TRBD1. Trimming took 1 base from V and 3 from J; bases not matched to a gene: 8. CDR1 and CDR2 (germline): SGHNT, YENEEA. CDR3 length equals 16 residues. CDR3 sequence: CASSLGDGTAKETQYF. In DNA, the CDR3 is TGTGCCAGCAGCTTAGGTGACGGGACAGCCAAAGAGACCCAGTACTTC.

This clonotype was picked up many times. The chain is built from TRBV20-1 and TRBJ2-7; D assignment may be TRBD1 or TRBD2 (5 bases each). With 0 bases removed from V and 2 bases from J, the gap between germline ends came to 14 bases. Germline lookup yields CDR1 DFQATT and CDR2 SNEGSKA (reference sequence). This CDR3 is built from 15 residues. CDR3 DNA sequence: TGCAGTGCTAGAGATGGGGGAATAGCAACCTACGAGCAGTACTTC. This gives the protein CSARDGGIATYEQYF.